This T cell receptor (beta chain) was identified during a study of post-analysis software for immune sequencing data. The CDR3 runs to 13 residues. Germline V lookup: CDR1 SGHTA, CDR2 FQGNSA. V lost 4 bases and J lost 3; bases outside the gene matches: 2. Unique molecular identifiers featured in each of the TCR beta cDNA libraries. TCRdb re-called the PCR reads with MiXCR, one entry per CDR3 protein. Of a few hundred thousand distinct CDR3 sequences in the sample, 30% to 45% are singletons; the top ten hold about 8%. General study findings and limits: Five or six TRBV segments, TRBV5-6, TRBV5-1 and TRBV20-1 among them, were found more frequent in patients than controls.

This clonotype was observed a few times. Its cognate antigen is unknown. The gene calls are TRBV7-2 and TRBJ2-5, with 7 bases lining up with TRBD2. This receptor was identified in a girl aged 2 to 9 with multiple sclerosis. Sequencing used blood. The CDR3 region is CASSSGTKETQYF. The CDR3 coding sequence is TGTGCCAGCAGCTCCGGGACTAAAGAGACCCAGTACTTC.